Sequencing of this T cell receptor beta chain was carried out in a study of blood T cell repertoires in COVID-19 (dated by TCRdb to about 2020). With respect to the entire study: Samples from collaborators originated in the United States, Italy and Spain and spanned both the acute and convalescent phases of COVID-19. A de-identified subject ID, COVID-19 status, age in years and sex were almost always included in the sample metadata. The prospective study material was composed of cDNA or gDNA derived from T cells, B-cell-depleted T cells, or PBMCs. Deeply sampled blood TCRbeta repertoires from subjects exposed to, actively infected with, or recovered from COVID-19 were included in the dataset. Where HLA class I and class II types were available, the types were taken from metadata supplied by the sample provider, not from assay-based typing. The repertoires were released in a freely available public database intended as a resource for research on the immune response to SARS-CoV-2. Samples came from the ongoing ImmuneRACE study (first 160 participants) plus 1,254 subjects from 6 global collaborators.

The immunoSEQ Assay, a bias-controlled multiplex PCR, was used to amplify TCRbeta CDR3 regions from genomic DNA. The original pipeline was this. The number of nucleated cells in each sample was estimated by amplification of reference gene primers within the assay. Sequence reads were collapsed and filtered to measure the absolute abundance of every unique TCRbeta CDR3 rearrangement. For each sample, productive Simpson clonality was calculated as the square root of Simpson's diversity index across productive rearrangements. Held by TCRdb, this immuneACCESS table contains in-frame sequences only and omits some clones. Under half of the omission traces to an unresolved V gene where checked; the cause of the rest is unknown. V and J calls and clone size are as listed in that table; D and trimming were resolved from the DNA. Within this sample are roughly 670,000 clones, with approximately 90% of them counted one time only. The ten top clones hold approximately 0.25% of the sample.

A remark on this clone: Its antigen remains undetermined. Per-nucleotide qualities are absent, and no much larger clonotype sits a single base away.

Broad study findings and their caveats: How much clinical and demographic metadata was included differed by source and by participant, and the metadata was provided uncurated.

From the germline V gene (reference sequence), CDR1 is MNHNY and CDR2 is SVGAGI. The CDR3, cysteine through phenylalanine, is 14 amino acids long. The entry retains the CDR3 DNA only, 42 bases that are in frame from base 1. The junction shows trimming of 0 bases on V and 1 base on J, plus 7 bases between the germline ends. Collaborating institutions collected whole blood in K2EDTA tubes following their own protocols. For TCRbeta analysis, collaborators shipped samples in one of three forms: frozen whole blood, isolated PBMCs, or DNA extracted from either of those sample types. This clonotype originated in a young woman with acute or convalescent COVID-19. Here the chain combines TRBV6-6 and TRBJ2-7, and the D gene may be TRBD1, 5 bases matching. Material for sequencing was peripheral blood. The nucleotide sequence is given as TGTGCCAGCAGTTACTCGACAGCTTCCTACGAGCAGTACTTC. It is translated as CASSYSTASYEQYF.